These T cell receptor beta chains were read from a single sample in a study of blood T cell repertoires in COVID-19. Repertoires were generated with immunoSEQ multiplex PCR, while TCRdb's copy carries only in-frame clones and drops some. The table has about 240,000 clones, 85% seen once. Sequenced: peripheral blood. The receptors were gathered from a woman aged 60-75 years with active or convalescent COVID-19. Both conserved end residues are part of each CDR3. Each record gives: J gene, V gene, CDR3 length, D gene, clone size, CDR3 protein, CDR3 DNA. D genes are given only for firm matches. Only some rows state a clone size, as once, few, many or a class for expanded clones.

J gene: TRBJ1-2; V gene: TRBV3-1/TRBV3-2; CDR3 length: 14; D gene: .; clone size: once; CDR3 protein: CASSQDRRFVGYTF; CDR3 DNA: TGTGCCAGCAGCCAAGATAGGAGGTTCGTTGGCTACACCTTC
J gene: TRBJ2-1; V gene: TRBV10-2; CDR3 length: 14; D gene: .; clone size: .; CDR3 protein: CASSPSGSINEQFF; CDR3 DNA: TGCGCCAGCAGCCCGTCGGGGTCGATCAATGAGCAGTTCTTC
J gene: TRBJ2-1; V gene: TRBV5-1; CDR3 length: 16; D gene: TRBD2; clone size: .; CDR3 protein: CASRRGGLAGGNEQFF; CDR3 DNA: TGCGCCAGCAGGCGCGGCGGACTAGCGGGAGGTAATGAGCAGTTCTTC
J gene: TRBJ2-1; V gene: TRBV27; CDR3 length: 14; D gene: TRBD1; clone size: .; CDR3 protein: CASSSRDRSNEQFF; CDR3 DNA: TGTGCCAGCAGTTCCCGGGACAGATCCAATGAGCAGTTCTTC
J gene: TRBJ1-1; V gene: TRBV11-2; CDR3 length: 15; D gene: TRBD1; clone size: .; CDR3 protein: CASSLGTGGVGLAFF; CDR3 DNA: TGTGCCAGCAGCCTGGGGACAGGGGGCGTTGGTTTGGCTTTCTTT
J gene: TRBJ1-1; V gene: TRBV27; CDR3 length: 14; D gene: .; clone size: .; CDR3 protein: CASSFFTGDTEAFF; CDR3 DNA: TGTGCCAGCAGTTTTTTTACGGGGGACACTGAAGCTTTCTTT
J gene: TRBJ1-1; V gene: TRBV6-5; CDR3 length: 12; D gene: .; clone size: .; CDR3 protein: CASNSDSYEAFF; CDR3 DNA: TGTGCCAGCAACTCGGACAGCTATGAAGCTTTCTTT
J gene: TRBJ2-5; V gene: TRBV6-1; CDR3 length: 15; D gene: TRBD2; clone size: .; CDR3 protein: CASSEASGGVETQYF; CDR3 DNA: TGTGCCAGCAGTGAAGCTAGCGGGGGGGTGGAGACCCAGTACTTC
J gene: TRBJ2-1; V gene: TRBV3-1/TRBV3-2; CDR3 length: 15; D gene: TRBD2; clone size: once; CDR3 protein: CASSRSGGSYNEQFF; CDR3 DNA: TGTGCCAGCAGCCGATCGGGGGGCTCCTACAATGAGCAGTTCTTC
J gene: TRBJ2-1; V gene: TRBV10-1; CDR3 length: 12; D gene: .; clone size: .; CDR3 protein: CASPLLPNEQFF; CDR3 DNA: TGCGCCAGTCCCCTTCTCCCCAATGAGCAGTTCTTC
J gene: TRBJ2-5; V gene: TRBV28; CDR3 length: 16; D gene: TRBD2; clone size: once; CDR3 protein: CASSSTAPTSLVTQYF; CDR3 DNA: TGTGCCAGCAGTTCAACGGCTCCGACTAGCCTGGTGACCCAGTACTTC
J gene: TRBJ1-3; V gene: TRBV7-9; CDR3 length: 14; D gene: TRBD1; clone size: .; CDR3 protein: CASSLGDRGNTIYF; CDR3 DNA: TGTGCCAGCAGCTTAGGGGACAGGGGAAACACCATATATTTT
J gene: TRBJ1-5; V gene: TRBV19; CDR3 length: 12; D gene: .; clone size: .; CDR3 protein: CASNMGQQPQHF; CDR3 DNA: TGTGCCAGTAATATGGGGCAGCAGCCCCAGCATTTT
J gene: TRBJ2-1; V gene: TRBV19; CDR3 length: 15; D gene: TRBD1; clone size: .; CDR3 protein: CASSMGQGGIREQFF; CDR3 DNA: TGTGCCAGTAGTATGGGACAGGGGGGTATACGCGAGCAGTTCTTC